This T cell receptor (beta chain) was sequenced in a study of blood T cells in healthy people across ages. The CDR3 has 16 amino acids. The trim removed 4 bases at V and 7 bases at J, leaving 10 bases unmatched. The germline V gene encodes CDR1 SEHNR and CDR2 FQNEAQ (reference sequence). Primed by a sample-barcoded 5' primer and a J-beta primer mix, a second PCR proceeded for roughly 7 to 11 cycles. Every cDNA was tagged by a template-switch adaptor with 12 random nucleotides. TCRdb fed the 5' RACE reads into MiXCR, producing one record per CDR3 protein. The sample includes roughly 2 million distinct CDR3 sequences, roughly 52% seen only once; the top ten take roughly 2%.

V and J are TRBV7-9 and TRBJ2-1, with 10 positions matching TRBD2. Sequencing was performed on blood. The receptor's source is a woman aged 35 to 49 in good health. The CDR3 nucleotides are TGTGCCAGCAGCTCCGGGACTAGCGACCTGGGGAATGAGCAGTTCTTC. Amino acids: CASSSGTSDLGNEQFF.